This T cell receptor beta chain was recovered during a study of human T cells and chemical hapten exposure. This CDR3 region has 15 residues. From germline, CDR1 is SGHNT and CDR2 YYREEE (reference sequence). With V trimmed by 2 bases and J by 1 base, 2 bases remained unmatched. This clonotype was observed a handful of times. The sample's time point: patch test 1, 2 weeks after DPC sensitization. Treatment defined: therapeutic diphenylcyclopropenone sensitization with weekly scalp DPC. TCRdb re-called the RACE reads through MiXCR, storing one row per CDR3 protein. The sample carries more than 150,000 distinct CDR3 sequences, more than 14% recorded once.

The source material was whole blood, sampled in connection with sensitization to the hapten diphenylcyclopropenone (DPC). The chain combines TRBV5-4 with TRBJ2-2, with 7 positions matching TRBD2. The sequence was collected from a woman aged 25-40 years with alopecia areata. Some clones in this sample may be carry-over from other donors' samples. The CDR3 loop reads CASSLAGRNTGELFF. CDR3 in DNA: TGTGCCAGCAGCTTAGCGGGAAGGAACACCGGGGAGCTGTTTTTT.